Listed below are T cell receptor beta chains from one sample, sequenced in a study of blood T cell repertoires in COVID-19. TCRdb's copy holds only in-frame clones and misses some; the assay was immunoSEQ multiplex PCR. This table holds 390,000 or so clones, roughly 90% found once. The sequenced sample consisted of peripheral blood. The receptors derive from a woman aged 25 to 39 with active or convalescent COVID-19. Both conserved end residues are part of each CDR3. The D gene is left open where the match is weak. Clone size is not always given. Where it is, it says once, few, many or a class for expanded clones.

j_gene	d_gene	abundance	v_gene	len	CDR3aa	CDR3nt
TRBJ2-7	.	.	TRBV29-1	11	CSASWFRVQYF	TGCAGCGCCTCGTGGTTTCGGGTGCAGTACTTC
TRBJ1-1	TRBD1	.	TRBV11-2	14	CASSTPGQGAVAFF	TGTGCCAGCAGCACGCCTGGACAGGGGGCCGTAGCTTTCTTT
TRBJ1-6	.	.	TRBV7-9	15	CASSLGGIYNSPLHF	TGTGCCAGCAGCTTGGGGGGGATCTATAATTCACCCCTCCACTTT
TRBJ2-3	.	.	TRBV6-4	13	CASSEGGGDTQYF	TGTGCCAGCAGTGAAGGGGGTGGAGATACGCAGTATTTT
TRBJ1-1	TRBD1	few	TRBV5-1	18	CASSPYSGQGASGTEAFF	TGCGCCAGCAGCCCCTACTCCGGACAGGGGGCGTCAGGCACTGAAGCTTTCTTT
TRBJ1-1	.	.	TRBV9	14	CASSVDLLNTEAFF	TGTGCCAGCAGCGTAGATCTCTTGAACACTGAAGCTTTCTTT
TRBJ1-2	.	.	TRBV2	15	CASSESVEQLRGYTF	TGTGCCAGCAGTGAAAGTGTTGAACAGCTTAGAGGCTACACCTTC
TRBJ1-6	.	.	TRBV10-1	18	CASSESDPTMGENSPLHF	TGCGCCAGCAGTGAGTCTGATCCGACGATGGGAGAAAATTCACCCCTCCACTTT
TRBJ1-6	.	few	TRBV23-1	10	CASRGAPLHF	TGCGCCAGCAGGGGGGCGCCCCTCCACTTT
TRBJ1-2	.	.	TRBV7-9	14	CASSFETVRDGYTF	TGTGCCAGCAGCTTCGAGACAGTCCGGGATGGCTACACCTTC
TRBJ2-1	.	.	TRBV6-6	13	CASSPGGVHEQFF	TGTGCCAGCAGTCCCGGAGGGGTCCATGAGCAGTTCTTC
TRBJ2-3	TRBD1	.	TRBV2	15	CASSGDRSSTDTQYF	TGTGCCAGCAGCGGGGACAGGTCCTCCACAGATACGCAGTATTTT
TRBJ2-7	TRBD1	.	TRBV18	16	CASSPSWDRANYEQYF	TGTGCCAGCTCACCATCCTGGGACAGGGCCAACTACGAGCAGTACTTC
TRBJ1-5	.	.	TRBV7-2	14	CASSPNRGNQPQHF	TGTGCCAGCAGCCCGAACAGGGGCAATCAGCCCCAGCATTTT
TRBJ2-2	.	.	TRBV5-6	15	CASSSKDSYTGELFF	TGTGCCAGCAGCTCCAAAGACAGCTACACCGGGGAGCTGTTTTTT
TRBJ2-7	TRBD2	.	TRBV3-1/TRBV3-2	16	CASSPPTSGASYEQYF	TGTGCCAGCAGCCCGCCGACTAGCGGGGCCTCCTACGAGCAGTACTTC
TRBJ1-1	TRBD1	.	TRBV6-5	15	CASSIEGTVNTEAFF	TGTGCCAGCAGTATCGAAGGGACAGTAAACACTGAAGCTTTCTTT